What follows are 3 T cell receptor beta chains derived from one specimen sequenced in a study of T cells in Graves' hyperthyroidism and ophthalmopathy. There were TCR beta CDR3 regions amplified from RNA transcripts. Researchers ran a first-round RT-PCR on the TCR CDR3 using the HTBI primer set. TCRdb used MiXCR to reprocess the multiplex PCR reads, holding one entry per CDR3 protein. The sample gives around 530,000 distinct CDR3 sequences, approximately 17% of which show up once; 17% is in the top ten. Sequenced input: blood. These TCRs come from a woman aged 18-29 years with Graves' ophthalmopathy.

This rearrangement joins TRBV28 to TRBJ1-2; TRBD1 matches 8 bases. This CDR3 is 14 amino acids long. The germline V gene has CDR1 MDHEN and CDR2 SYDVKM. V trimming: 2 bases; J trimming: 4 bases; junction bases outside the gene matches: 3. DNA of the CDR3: TGTGCCAGCAGTTTAAGACAGGGGATCTATGGCTACACCTTC. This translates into CASSLRQGIYGYTF.

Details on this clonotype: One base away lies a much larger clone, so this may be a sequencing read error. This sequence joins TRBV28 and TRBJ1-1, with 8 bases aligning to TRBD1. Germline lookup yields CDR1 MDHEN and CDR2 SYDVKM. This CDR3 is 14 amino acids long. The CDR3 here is CAISFGTGYTEAFF. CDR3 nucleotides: TGTGCCATCAGTTTTGGGACAGGCTACACTGAAGCTTTCTTT. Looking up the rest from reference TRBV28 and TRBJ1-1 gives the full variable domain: DVKVTQSSRYLVKRTGEKVFLECVQDMDHENMFWYRQDPGLGLRLIYFSYDVKMKEKGDIPEGYSVSREKKERFSLILESASTNQTSMYLCAISFGTGYTEAFFGQGTRLTVV.

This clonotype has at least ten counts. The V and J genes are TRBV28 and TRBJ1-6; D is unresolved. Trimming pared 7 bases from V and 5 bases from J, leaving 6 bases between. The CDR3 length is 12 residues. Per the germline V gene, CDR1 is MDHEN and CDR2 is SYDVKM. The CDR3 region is CASIVNNSPLHF. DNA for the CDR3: TGTGCCAGCATCGTCAATAATTCACCCCTCCACTTT.